These T cell receptor beta chains were read from a single sample in a study of technical replicates of blood from a handful of donors. Profiling relied on immunoSEQ multiplex PCR, and the TCRdb table lists in-frame clones only, not all of them. The sample consists of approximately 50,000 clones, more than 95% of them appearing once. Specimen: T cells isolated from PBMCs. The receptor set was obtained from a human donor in good health. Both conserved end residues are part of each CDR3. The order of the fields is V gene, CDR3 protein.

TRBV29-1 | CSVGGLAGRNEQFF
TRBV7-3 | CASSLILAGEQFF
TRBV4-2 | CASSQDLRELYEQYF
TRBV19 | CASSSPPGVQTEAFF
TRBV7-9 | CASSLDRNTEAFF
TRBV28 | CASADYRDQPQHF
TRBV5-4 | CASSLKIAETDTQYF
TRBV11-2 | CASSPPGSGRVSEQFF
TRBV25-1 | CASSGATMNTEAFF
TRBV29-1 | CSASGSVRLDGYTF
TRBV5-1 | CASSLAGVDEAFF
TRBV19 | CASRKGQGVEKLFF